Below are 14 T cell receptor beta chains sequenced from a single sample in a study of OX40 agonist ivuxolimab in advanced cancers. Library generation was performed with the immunoSEQ multiplex PCR assay. The source is immuneACCESS, and TCRdb retained only in-frame sequences with V and J called. Part of the clones is not carried over; for the studies checked, unresolved V genes explain less than half of this, and the remainder is unexplained. In all, the sample holds some 30,000 clones, and roughly 86% of those were seen once. Together, the top ten hold about a fifth of the sample. The sequences come from CD4+ or CD8+ T cells sorted from blood, collected in a trial of the OX40 agonist ivuxolimab. All receptors derive from an adult with an advanced solid tumor such as melanoma, head and neck, liver or kidney cancer.

The sample holds a few counts of this clone. This chain uses TRBV4-1 with TRBJ1-1, with a possible D match to TRBD1 (5 bases). In germline, CDR1 is MGHRA, CDR2 YSYEKL. Trimming took 0 bases from V and 5 from J, leaving 13 bases between them. The CDR3 spans 15 residues. This chain's CDR3 is CASSQDSGGETEAFF. CDR3 DNA: TGCGCCAGCAGCCAAGATTCGGGGGGAGAGACTGAAGCTTTCTTT.

The chain combines TRBV27 with TRBJ1-1; no reliable D call. The CDR3 loop spans 14 amino acids. CDR1 and CDR2 (germline): MNHEY, SMNVEV (reference sequence). Trimming removed 2 bases from V and 6 bases from J, with 13 bases in between. The CDR3 DNA follows: TGTGCCAGCAGTTTAGCGGCCGGAGGACCTGAAGCTTTCTTT. Protein: CASSLAAGGPEAFF.

The chain recombines TRBV7-9 with TRBJ2-5; TRBD2 aligns across 12 bases. The CDR3 has 16 residues. V lost 4 bases and J lost 7; bases outside the gene matches: 10. Per the germline V gene, CDR1 is SEHNR and CDR2 is FQNEAQ (reference sequence). The CDR3 DNA reads TGTGCCAGCAGCTCTCGACTAGCGGGAGTTGGGGGGACCCAGTACTTC. It codes for CASSSRLAGVGGTQYF.

The chain uses TRBV15 and TRBJ1-2; D is uncertain. CDR1 and CDR2 (germline): LNHNV, YYDKDF (reference sequence). Deletions cut 4 bases from V and 7 bases from J, with 19 bases between. The CDR3 extends over 15 amino acids. Here the CDR3 reads CATSKEWANPAGYTF. In nucleotides, the CDR3 is TGTGCCACCAGCAAGGAATGGGCTAACCCCGCTGGCTACACCTTC.

The chain carries TRBV13 and TRBJ2-1, with 9 bases that match TRBD2. The V gene end was trimmed by 4 bases and the J gene end by 8 bases; junction bases not matched to a gene: 15. This CDR3 has 17 residues. The V gene's germline CDR1 is PRHDT and CDR2 FYEKMQ (reference sequence). CDR3 amino acids: CASSSRLPGLARYEQFF. The DNA for the CDR3 is TGTGCCAGCAGCTCAAGACTACCGGGACTAGCTCGGTATGAGCAGTTCTTC.

In its sample, this clone was seen once. This chain connects TRBV5-6 to TRBJ1-1; D remains ambiguous. V was clipped by 2 bases and J by 0 bases, with 8 bases between them. The CDR3 contains 14 residues. Germline CDR1 SGHDT, CDR2 YYEEEE. The CDR3 reads CASSFILLNTEAFF. The CDR3 nucleotides are TGTGCCAGCAGCTTTATCTTATTGAACACTGAAGCTTTCTTT.

On this clone itself: Other DNA variants within this sample encode the same CDR3. The chain combines TRBV6-1 with TRBJ2-7; tentatively, D is TRBD1 (6 bases). Germline CDR1 MNHNS, CDR2 SASEGT. Trimming stripped 3 bases from V and 0 bases from J, with 12 bases between. The CDR3 extends over 15 amino acids. The CDR3 spells CASSEGRGPSYEQYF. As DNA, the CDR3 is TGTGCCAGCAGTGAGGGCAGGGGCCCCTCCTACGAGCAGTACTTC.

Here the CDR3 reads CASSYSKQSYGYTF. The DNA for the CDR3 is TGTGCCAGCAGTTACTCGAAACAGTCCTATGGCTACACCTTC. V is TRBV6-5 and J is TRBJ1-2; no clear D. This CDR3 is built from 14 residues. V lost 0 bases, J lost 4 bases, and 9 bases lay in between. Germline-derived CDR1 and CDR2 are MNHEY and SVGAGI.

The J gene is TRBJ2-3, the V gene TRBV29-1, with D maybe TRBD1 (5 bases). Trimming pared 3 bases from V and 2 bases from J, leaving 12 bases between. Looked up from germline, CDR1 is SQVTM and CDR2 is ANQGSEA. The CDR3 runs to 14 residues. The CDR3 region is CSVEQGAPTDTQYF. DNA of the CDR3: TGCAGCGTTGAGCAGGGTGCCCCCACAGATACGCAGTATTTT.

This rearrangement joins TRBV9 to TRBJ2-5; TRBD2 agrees at 7 bases. The trim removed 0 bases at V and 1 base at J, leaving 0 bases unmatched. CDR1 SGDLS and CDR2 YYNGEE come from the germline V gene. The CDR3 is 14 amino acids. CDR3 in amino acids: CASSVAGGQETQYF. The CDR3 DNA is TGTGCCAGCAGCGTAGCGGGGGGCCAAGAGACCCAGTACTTC.

This clone was detected only once. The chain recombines TRBV7-9 with TRBJ2-7; D remains unclear. The CDR3 sequence is 14 residues long. Trimming pared 5 bases from V and 0 bases from J, leaving 11 bases between. Germline lookup yields CDR1 SEHNR and CDR2 FQNEAQ (reference sequence). CDR3 nucleotides: TGTGCCAGCAGCACCGGACCTCTCTCCTACGAGCAGTACTTC. Encoded protein: CASSTGPLSYEQYF.

This chain uses TRBV11-2 with TRBJ2-1; D ambiguous. CDR1 is SGHAT and CDR2 is FQNNGV in the germline V gene. The CDR3 loop spans 13 amino acids. Trimming took 5 bases from V and 6 from J, leaving 11 bases between them. DNA of the CDR3: TGTGCCAGCAGCCACGAGTTTGGCAATGAGCAGTTCTTC. Translating gives CASSHEFGNEQFF.

This rearrangement joins TRBV13 to TRBJ2-1; 10 bases are a match to TRBD2. The CDR3 runs to 15 residues. Germline V gives CDR1 PRHDT, CDR2 FYEKMQ (reference sequence). Unmatched junction bases numbered 10, after V lost 9 bases and J lost 5 bases. CDR3 in DNA: TGTGCCAGTGGTGAGGCACTAGCGGGGAACAATGAGCAGTTCTTC. Translation gives CASGEALAGNNEQFF.

The genes are TRBV7-2 and TRBJ1-2; 7 nucleotides line up with TRBD1. V lost 4 bases, J lost 8 bases, and 4 bases stayed unmatched. The CDR3 runs to 12 residues. The germline CDR1 and CDR2 sequences are SGHTA and FQGNSA. The DNA of the CDR3 is TGTGCCAGCAGCTCCACAGGGGCGGGCTACACCTTC. Its protein product is CASSSTGAGYTF.